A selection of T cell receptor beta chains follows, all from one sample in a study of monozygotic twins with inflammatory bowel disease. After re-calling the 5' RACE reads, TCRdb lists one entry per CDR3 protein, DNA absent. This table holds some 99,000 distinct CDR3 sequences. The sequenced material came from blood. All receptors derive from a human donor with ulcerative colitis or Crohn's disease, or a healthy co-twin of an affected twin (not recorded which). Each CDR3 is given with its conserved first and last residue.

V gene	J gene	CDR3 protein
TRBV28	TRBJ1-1	CASSWRATGTEAFF
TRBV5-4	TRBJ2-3	CASSLGGGRDTDTEYF
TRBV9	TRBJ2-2	CASSIGGISGARTGELFF
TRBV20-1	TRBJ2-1	CSARPGLAANNEQFF
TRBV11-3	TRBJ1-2	CASSLGQADGYTF
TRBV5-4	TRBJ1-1	CASSPQTANTEAFF
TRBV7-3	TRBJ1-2	CASSLKGGAPNYGYTF
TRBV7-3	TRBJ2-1	CASSPGLAAYNEQFF
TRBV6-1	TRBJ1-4	CASSEPGRTEKLFF
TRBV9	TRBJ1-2	CASSIGGRANYGYTF
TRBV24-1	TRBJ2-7	CATSEQGQGYEQYF
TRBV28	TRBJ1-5	CASQVQGALFGNQPQHF
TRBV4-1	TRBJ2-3	CASSQGLIAGGLTDTQYF
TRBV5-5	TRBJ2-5	CASSLGQGLGAAETQYF
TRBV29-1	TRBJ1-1	CSVRTGGNTEAFF
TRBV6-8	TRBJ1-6	CASNYECRGNSPLHF
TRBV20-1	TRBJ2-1	CSATTSGASYNEQFF
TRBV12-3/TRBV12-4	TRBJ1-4	CASSPLGPANEKLFF
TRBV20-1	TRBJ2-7	CSARDGTGEPGEQYF
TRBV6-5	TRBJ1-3	CASSSDRVITGNTIYF